This TCR beta chain appears in the sequencing data of a study of blood T cells in healthy people across ages. For this clonotype: Antigen unknown.

A sample-barcoded 5' primer and a J-beta primer mix were used in a second PCR of about 6 to 12 cycles. One entry per CDR3 protein results from TCRdb running MiXCR on the 5' RACE reads. The repertoire holds over 700,000 distinct CDR3 sequences, with about 48% as singletons. The CDR3 covers 14 residues. Trimming removed 2 bases from V and 8 bases from J; junction bases left unmatched: 8. Germline V gene lookup returns CDR1 DFQATT and CDR2 SNEGSKA (reference sequence). Study outcomes and limitations: Among long-lived donors, naive CD4+ cells were more numerous and diversity higher than in aged donors. Observed TCR beta diversity per million T cells went down as age went up. This fall followed a roughly linear course with age.

The sample consisted of blood. The V call is TRBV20-1, the J call TRBJ2-3; 9 positions match TRBD2. The TCR comes from a man aged 80 or over in good health. The DNA for the CDR3 is TGCAGTGCTAGAACCGGGACTAGCAGGTCTACGCAGTATTTT. It codes for CSARTGTSRSTQYF.